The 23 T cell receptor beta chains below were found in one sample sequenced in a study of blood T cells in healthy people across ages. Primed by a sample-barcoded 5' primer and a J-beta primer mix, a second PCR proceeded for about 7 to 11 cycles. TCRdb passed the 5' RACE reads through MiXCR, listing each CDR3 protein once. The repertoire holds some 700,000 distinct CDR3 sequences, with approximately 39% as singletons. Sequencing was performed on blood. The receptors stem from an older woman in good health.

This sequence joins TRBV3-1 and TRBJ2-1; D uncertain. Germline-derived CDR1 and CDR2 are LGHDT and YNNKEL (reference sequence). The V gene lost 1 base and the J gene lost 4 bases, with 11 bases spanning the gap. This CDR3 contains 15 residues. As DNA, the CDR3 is TGTGCCAGCAGCCAAGCGACTGGCCCGTACAATGAGCAGTTCTTC. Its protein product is CASSQATGPYNEQFF.

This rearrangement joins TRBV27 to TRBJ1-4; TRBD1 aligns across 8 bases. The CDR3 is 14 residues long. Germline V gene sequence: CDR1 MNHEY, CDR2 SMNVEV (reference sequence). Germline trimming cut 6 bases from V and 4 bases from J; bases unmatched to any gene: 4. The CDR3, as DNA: TGTGCCAGCAGCGCGACAGGGGATAATGAAAAACTGTTTTTT. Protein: CASSATGDNEKLFF.

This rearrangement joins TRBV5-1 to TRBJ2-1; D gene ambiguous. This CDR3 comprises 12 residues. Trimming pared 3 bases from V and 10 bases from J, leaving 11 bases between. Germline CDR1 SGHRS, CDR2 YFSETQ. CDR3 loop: CASSSTQEEQFF. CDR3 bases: TGCGCCAGCAGCTCGACACAAGAGGAGCAGTTCTTC.

CDR3 sequence (DNA): TGTGCCAGTAGTTATCACGGGGTTGACATTCAGTACTTC. Translation: CASSYHGVDIQYF. The chain has TRBV19 and TRBJ2-4, with D tentatively TRBD2 (5 bases). The CDR3 is 13 residues long. Trimming took 5 bases from V and 8 from J, leaving 13 bases between them. Germline CDR1 LNHDA, CDR2 SQIVND (reference sequence). Using reference TRBV19 and TRBJ2-4 for the parts outside the CDR3, the full variable domain is DGGITQSPKYLFRKEGQNVTLSCEQNLNHDAMYWYRQDPGQGLRLIYYSQIVNDFQKGDIAEGYSVSREKKESFPLTVTSAQKNPTAFYLCASSYHGVDIQYFGAGTRLSVL.

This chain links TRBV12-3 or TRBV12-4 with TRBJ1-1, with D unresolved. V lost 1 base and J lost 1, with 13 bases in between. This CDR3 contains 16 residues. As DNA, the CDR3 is TGTGCCAGCAGTTTAGTTACACCCCGGGAGAACACTGAAGCTTTCTTT. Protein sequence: CASSLVTPRENTEAFF.

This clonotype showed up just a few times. The CDR3 region is CSASQSVDSPLHF. Written as DNA, the CDR3 is TGCAGTGCTAGTCAGTCAGTGGATTCACCCCTCCACTTT. The rearrangement links TRBV20-1 to TRBJ1-6; D gene ambiguous. The V gene lost 3 bases and the J gene lost 8 bases, with 11 bases spanning the gap. Germline CDR1 and CDR2: DFQATT and SNEGSKA (reference sequence). CDR3 length: 13 amino acids.

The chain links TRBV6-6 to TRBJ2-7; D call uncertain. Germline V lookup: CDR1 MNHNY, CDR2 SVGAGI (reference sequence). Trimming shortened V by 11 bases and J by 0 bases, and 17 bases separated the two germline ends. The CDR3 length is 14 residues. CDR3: CASNAGQNSYEQYF. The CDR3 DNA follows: TGTGCCTCCAACGCTGGCCAGAACTCCTACGAGCAGTACTTC.

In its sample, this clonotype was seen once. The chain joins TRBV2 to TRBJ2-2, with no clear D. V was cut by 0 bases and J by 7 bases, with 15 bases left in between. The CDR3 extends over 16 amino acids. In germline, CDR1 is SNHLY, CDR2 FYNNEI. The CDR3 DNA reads TGTGCCAGCAGTGAAGCCCCCCGAGGTGGTGGCGGGGAGCTGTTTTTT. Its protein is CASSEAPRGGGGELFF.

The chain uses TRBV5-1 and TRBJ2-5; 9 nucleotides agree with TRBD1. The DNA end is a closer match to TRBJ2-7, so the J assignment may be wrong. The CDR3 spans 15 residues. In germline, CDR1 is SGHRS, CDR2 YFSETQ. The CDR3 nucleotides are TGCGCCAGCAGCTTGGGGGACAGGGCGCTCCACGAGCAGTACTTC. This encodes CASSLGDRALHEQYF.

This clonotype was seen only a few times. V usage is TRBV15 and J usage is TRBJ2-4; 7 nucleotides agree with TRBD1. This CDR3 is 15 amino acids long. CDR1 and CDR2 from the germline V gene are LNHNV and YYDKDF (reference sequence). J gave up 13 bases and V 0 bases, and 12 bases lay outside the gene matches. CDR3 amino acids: CATSRDRDRASPQYF. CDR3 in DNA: TGTGCCACCAGCAGAGATAGAGACAGGGCGTCCCCCCAGTACTTC.

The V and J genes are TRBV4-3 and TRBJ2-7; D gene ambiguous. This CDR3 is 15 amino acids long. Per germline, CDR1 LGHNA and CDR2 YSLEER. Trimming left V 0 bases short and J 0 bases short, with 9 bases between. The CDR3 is CASSQEGGFSYEQYF. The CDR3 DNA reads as TGCGCCAGCAGCCAAGAAGGCGGTTTCTCCTACGAGCAGTACTTC.

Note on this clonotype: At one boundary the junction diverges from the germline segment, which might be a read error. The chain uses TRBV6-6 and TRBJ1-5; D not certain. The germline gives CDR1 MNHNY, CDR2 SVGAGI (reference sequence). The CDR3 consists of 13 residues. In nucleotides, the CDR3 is TGTGCCAGCTGTTACGAGGGCAATCAGCCCCAGCATTTT. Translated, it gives CASCYEGNQPQHF.

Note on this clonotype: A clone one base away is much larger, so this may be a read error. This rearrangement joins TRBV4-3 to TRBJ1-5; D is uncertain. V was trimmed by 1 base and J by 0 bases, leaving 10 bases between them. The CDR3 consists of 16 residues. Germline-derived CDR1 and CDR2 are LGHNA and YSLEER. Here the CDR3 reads CASSQGAAYSNQPQHF. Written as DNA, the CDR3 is TGCGCCAGCAGCCAAGGGGCAGCTTATAGCAATCAGCCCCAGCATTTT.

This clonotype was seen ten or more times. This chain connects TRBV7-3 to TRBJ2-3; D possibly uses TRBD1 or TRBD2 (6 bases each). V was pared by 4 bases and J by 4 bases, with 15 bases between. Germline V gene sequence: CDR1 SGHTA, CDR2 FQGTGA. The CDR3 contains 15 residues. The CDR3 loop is CASSSQWGAADTQYF. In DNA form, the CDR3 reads TGTGCCAGCAGCTCTCAGTGGGGGGCTGCAGATACGCAGTATTTT.

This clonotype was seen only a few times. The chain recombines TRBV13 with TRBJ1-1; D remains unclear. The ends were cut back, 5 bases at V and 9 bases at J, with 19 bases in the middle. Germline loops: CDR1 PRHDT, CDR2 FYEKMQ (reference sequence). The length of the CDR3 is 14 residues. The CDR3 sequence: CASSLGGGATQAFF. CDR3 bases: TGTGCCAGCAGCCTGGGAGGTGGCGCGACTCAAGCTTTCTTT.

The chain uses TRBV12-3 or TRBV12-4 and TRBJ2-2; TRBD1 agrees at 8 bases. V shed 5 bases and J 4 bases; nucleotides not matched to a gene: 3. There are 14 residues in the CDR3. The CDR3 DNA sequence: TGTGCCAGCAGTCGACAGGGGAGCACCGGGGAGCTGTTTTTT. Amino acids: CASSRQGSTGELFF.

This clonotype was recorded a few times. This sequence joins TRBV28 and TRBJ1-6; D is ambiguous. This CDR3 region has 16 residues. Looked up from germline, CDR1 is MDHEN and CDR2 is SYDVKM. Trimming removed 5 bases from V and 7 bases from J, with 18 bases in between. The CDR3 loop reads CASSPSDVDWNSPLHF. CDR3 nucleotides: TGTGCCAGCAGTCCCTCAGACGTAGATTGGAATTCACCCCTCCACTTT.

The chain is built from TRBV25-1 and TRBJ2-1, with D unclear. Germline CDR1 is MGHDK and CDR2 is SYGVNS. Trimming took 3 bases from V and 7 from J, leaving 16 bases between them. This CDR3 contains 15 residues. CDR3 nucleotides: TGTGCCAGCAGTGACCCCCTGGCAATGGCAAATGAGCAGTTCTTC. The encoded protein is CASSDPLAMANEQFF.

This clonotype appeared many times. CDR3 residues: CASSPGGLAYEQYF. CDR3 DNA: TGTGCCAGCAGTCCCGGGGGGTTGGCCTACGAGCAGTACTTC. The rearrangement joins TRBV12-3 or TRBV12-4 to TRBJ2-7, with TRBD2 matching 7 bases. With 5 bases clipped from V and 2 bases from J, the junction kept 6 bases outside the gene matches. The CDR3 is 14 amino acids.

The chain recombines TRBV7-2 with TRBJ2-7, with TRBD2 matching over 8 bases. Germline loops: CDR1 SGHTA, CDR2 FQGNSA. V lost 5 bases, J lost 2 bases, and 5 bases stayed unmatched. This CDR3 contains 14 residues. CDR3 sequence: CASSPLRGAYEQYF. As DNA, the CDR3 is TGTGCCAGCAGCCCCTTGCGGGGGGCCTACGAGCAGTACTTC.

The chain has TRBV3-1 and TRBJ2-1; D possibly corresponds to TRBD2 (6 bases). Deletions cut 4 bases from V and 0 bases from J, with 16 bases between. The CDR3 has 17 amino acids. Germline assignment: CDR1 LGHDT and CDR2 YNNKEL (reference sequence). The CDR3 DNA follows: TGTGCCAGCAGCCCGCTCGGGGGTGACCTCTCCTACAATGAGCAGTTCTTC. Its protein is CASSPLGGDLSYNEQFF.

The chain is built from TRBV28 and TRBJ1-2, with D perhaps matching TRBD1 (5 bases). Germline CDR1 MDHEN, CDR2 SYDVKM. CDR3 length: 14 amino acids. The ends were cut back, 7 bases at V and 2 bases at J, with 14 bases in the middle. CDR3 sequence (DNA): TGTGCCAGCACCATCGGGGGGAGAAACTATGGCTACACCTTC. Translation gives CASTIGGRNYGYTF.

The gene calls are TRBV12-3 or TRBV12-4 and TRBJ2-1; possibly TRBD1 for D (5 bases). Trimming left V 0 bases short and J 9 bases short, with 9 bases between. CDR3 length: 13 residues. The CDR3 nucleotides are TGTGCCAGCAGTTTAGCTCAGGGATCTGAGCAGTTCTTC. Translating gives CASSLAQGSEQFF.